A single sample is the source of the 16 T cell receptor beta chains below, sequenced in a study of blood T cell repertoires in COVID-19. Method: immunoSEQ multiplex PCR; TCRdb's copy keeps in-frame clones and lacks some. The sample has 350,000 to 550,000 clones; approximately 90% are singletons. Material: PBMCs or T cells enriched from blood (not recorded which). The receptors originated from a woman aged 18-29 years with acute COVID-19.

Notes on this clone: The sample carries other DNA sequences with the same CDR3. V usage is TRBV6-5 and J usage is TRBJ2-6; 7 nucleotides line up with TRBD2. Germline V gene lookup returns CDR1 MNHEY and CDR2 SVGAGI. Unmatched junction bases numbered 3, after V lost 0 bases and J lost 4 bases. The CDR3 has 16 residues. The DNA for the CDR3 is TGTGCCAGCAGTTACTCTGGCGGGAGCGGGGCCAACGTCCTGACTTTC. Encoded protein: CASSYSGGSGANVLTF.

As DNA, the CDR3 is TGTGCCAGCAGTTTACTCTCAGTCTCCTATAATTCACCCCTCCACTTT. It translates to CASSLLSVSYNSPLHF. This chain uses TRBV28 with TRBJ1-6; D is uncertain. The CDR3 contains 16 residues. Trimming removed 2 bases from V and 0 bases from J, with 8 bases in between. Germline lookup yields CDR1 MDHEN and CDR2 SYDVKM.

The rearrangement joins TRBV12-3 or TRBV12-4 to TRBJ2-7; D is ambiguous. The CDR3 covers 9 residues. The germline V and J ends were trimmed by 8 bases and 6 bases, with 5 bases remaining between them. CDR3 loop: CASPTEQYF. The CDR3 coding sequence is TGTGCCAGCCCTACCGAGCAGTACTTC.

The chain combines TRBV9 with TRBJ1-2, with 8 bases that match TRBD1. The CDR3 sequence is 15 residues long. CDR1 and CDR2 from the germline V gene are SGDLS and YYNGEE. Germline trimming cut 4 bases from V and 3 bases from J; bases unmatched to any gene: 8. CDR3 region: CASSPSTGVDYGYTF. The DNA for the CDR3 is TGTGCCAGCAGCCCATCGACAGGGGTAGACTATGGCTACACCTTC.

The gene calls are TRBV28 and TRBJ1-4; TRBD1 might be the D (5 bases). Trimming cost V 6 bases and J 3 bases, with 11 bases left between them. The length of the CDR3 is 14 residues. CDR1 and CDR2 (germline): MDHEN, SYDVKM. CDR3 bases: TGTGCCAGCAGCCCCGGGGGGTCTAATGAAAAACTGTTTTTT. Its protein is CASSPGGSNEKLFF.

The V call is TRBV10-3, the J call TRBJ2-2; 7 bases match TRBD1. The CDR3 loop spans 16 amino acids. From germline, CDR1 is ENHRY and CDR2 SYGVKD. V lost 0 bases and J lost 1; bases outside the gene matches: 2. CDR3 in DNA: TGTGCCATCAGTGAGTCACCAGGGGGGAACACCGGGGAGCTGTTTTTT. Amino acid sequence: CAISESPGGNTGELFF.

The chain combines TRBV7-2 with TRBJ1-5, with TRBD1 as a possible D gene (5 bases). CDR3 length equals 17 residues. Trimming pared 1 base from V and 1 base from J, leaving 14 bases between. In germline, CDR1 is SGHTA, CDR2 FQGNSA. CDR3 loop: CASSLGGGGFSNQPQHF. Written as DNA, the CDR3 is TGTGCCAGCAGCTTAGGCGGCGGGGGTTTCAGCAATCAGCCCCAGCATTTT.

This clone showed up just a few times. The genes are TRBV5-4 and TRBJ1-6; D may be TRBD1 (6 bases). V lost 4 bases and J lost 10, with 15 bases in between. Per the germline V gene, CDR1 is SGHNT and CDR2 is YYREEE (reference sequence). The CDR3 extends over 14 amino acids. As DNA, the CDR3 is TGTGCCAGCAGCCCAAACAGGGATAGCTCACCCCTCCACTTT. Translated, it gives CASSPNRDSSPLHF.

V is TRBV19 and J is TRBJ2-1, with D possibly being TRBD1 (5 bases). The CDR3 covers 14 residues. With 5 bases removed from V and 6 bases from J, the gap between germline ends came to 14 bases. Per the germline V gene, CDR1 is LNHDA and CDR2 is SQIVND (reference sequence). CDR3 DNA: TGTGCCAGTAGTGAAACGTGGGGCCCCAATGAGCAGTTCTTC. Amino acids: CASSETWGPNEQFF.

The gene calls are TRBV28 and TRBJ1-4; 8 nucleotides match TRBD1. The CDR3 consists of 14 residues. Looked up from germline, CDR1 is MDHEN and CDR2 is SYDVKM. Trimming cost V 7 bases and J 5 bases; bases outside gene matches: 6. CDR3 in DNA: TGTGCCAGCAAGCAGGGGGCAATGAATGAAAAACTGTTTTTT. Amino acids: CASKQGAMNEKLFF.

The V gene is TRBV7-2, the J gene TRBJ2-3; 9 nucleotides agree with TRBD2. The CDR3 consists of 16 residues. Germline V gene sequence: CDR1 SGHTA, CDR2 FQGNSA. Trimming cost V 5 bases and J 4 bases; bases outside gene matches: 10. The CDR3 loop reads CASSQYLAGVADTQYF. As DNA, the CDR3 is TGTGCCAGCAGCCAATACTTAGCGGGAGTTGCAGATACGCAGTATTTT.

This rearrangement joins TRBV11-2 to TRBJ2-7; possibly TRBD2 for D (5 bases). CDR3 length: 15 amino acids. V shed 4 bases and J shed 0 bases, with 13 bases lying between them. Germline V gene data show CDR1 as SGHAT and CDR2 as FQNNGV. The CDR3, as DNA: TGTGCCAGCAGCTCCCGGGGAGATAACTCCTACGAGCAGTACTTC. This gives the protein CASSSRGDNSYEQYF.

J is TRBJ2-2 and V is TRBV5-6; D is unclear. The CDR3 runs 16 residues. V shed 3 bases and J shed 1 base, with 13 bases lying between them. The germline V gene has CDR1 SGHDT and CDR2 YYEEEE. The CDR3 protein is CASSWAAAQNTGELFF. CDR3 nucleotides: TGTGCCAGCAGCTGGGCCGCAGCCCAGAACACCGGGGAGCTGTTTTTT. The full variable domain, completed using reference TRBV5-6 and TRBJ2-2, is DAGVTQSPTHLIKTRGQQVTLRCSPKSGHDTVSWYQQALGQGPQFIFQYYEEEERQRGNFPDRFSGHQFPNYSSELNVNALLLGDSALYLCASSWAAAQNTGELFFGEGSRLTVL.

The chain carries TRBV7-9 and TRBJ1-1; D may be TRBD1 (6 bases). The CDR3 is 12 residues long. The germline V gene encodes CDR1 SEHNR and CDR2 FQNEAQ (reference sequence). Trimming stripped 5 bases from V and 6 bases from J, with 10 bases between. CDR3 sequence reads: CASSPGTSEAFF. CDR3 nucleotide sequence: TGTGCCAGCAGCCCCGGGACATCTGAAGCTTTCTTT.

The table lists this clone with a count of one. V is TRBV12-3 or TRBV12-4 and J is TRBJ2-3; 7 nucleotides agree with TRBD2. The ends lost 7 bases at V and 6 bases at J; junction bases unmatched: 7. CDR3 size: 13 residues. The CDR3 protein is CASTPMGGDTQYF. The DNA of the CDR3 is TGTGCCAGCACCCCGATGGGGGGGGATACGCAGTATTTT.

This clone was seen just once. The V call is TRBV7-9, the J call TRBJ2-7, with 9 bases aligning to TRBD1. CDR3 length equals 16 residues. Germline V lookup: CDR1 SEHNR, CDR2 FQNEAQ (reference sequence). The V segment lost 2 bases and the J segment 3 bases; nucleotides outside the gene matches: 8. The CDR3 DNA reads as TGTGCCAGCAGCTTATCGGGACAGGGCTTTTTCTACGAGCAGTACTTC. This translates into CASSLSGQGFFYEQYF.